This T cell receptor (beta chain) was identified in a study of cytomegalovirus exposure and HLA in healthy donors. Study conclusions and caveats: In a later analysis, parvovirus B19, influenza, CMV and Epstein-Barr virus appeared linked to several top co-occurrence clusters. The productive fraction for most TCR beta V segments was about 87% or about 30% in an earlier analysis.

Use of 60 Vbeta and 13 Jbeta primers characterized the PCR. Here immunoSEQ multiplex PCR was the method, and the copy in TCRdb shows in-frame clones only, minus some. This table holds over 100,000 clones, roughly 63% found once. Samples came from healthy bone marrow donors. Germline V gives CDR1 SGHTA, CDR2 FQGNSA. The CDR3 runs 15 residues. The V gene end was trimmed by 5 bases and the J gene end by 5 bases; junction bases not matched to a gene: 5. A remark on this clone: Its specificity is unknown.

The sequencing input was PBMCs. The TCR sequence derives from an older woman in good health and CMV-seropositive. The genes are TRBV7-2 and TRBJ2-3; the match to TRBD2 covers 12 bases. CDR3 nucleotides: TGTGCCAGCAGCCCTAGCGGGGGGGGAGGAGATACGCAGTATTTT. Translating it yields CASSPSGGGGDTQYF. The complete variable domain, with remaining parts taken from reference TRBV7-2 and TRBJ2-3, reads GAGVSQSPSNKVTEKGKDVELRCDPISGHTALYWYRQSLGQGLEFLIYFQGNSAPDKSGLPSDRFSAERTGGSVSTLTIQRTQQEDSAVYLCASSPSGGGGDTQYFGPGTRLTVL.